These 6 T cell receptor beta chains were sequenced from one sample in a study of CD8+CD57+ T cells in acquired aplastic anemia. Genomic DNA constituted the template upon which TCR beta VDJ and CDR3 profiling was performed. TCRdb independently ran MiXCR on the reads; one entry per CDR3 protein. The data contain some 160,000 distinct CDR3 sequences, less than 50% of them seen just once; the ten biggest clones take up roughly 3.5%. Flow cytometry had shown expanded CD8+CD57+ cells in the patients chosen for sequencing. The sample comprised sorted CD4+, CD8+, or CD8+CD57+ T cells (not recorded which) from PBMCs. The receptor source for this set is a human donor with aplastic anemia.

Many counts were recorded for this clonotype. The CDR3 reads CASRTGQGGNEQFF. Here the CDR3 DNA reads TGTGCCAGCAGGACTGGACAGGGGGGAAATGAGCAGTTCTTC. The chain joins TRBV12-3 or TRBV12-4 to TRBJ2-1, with 10 bases fitting TRBD1. CDR3 length equals 14 residues. J was trimmed by 7 bases and V by 6 bases; bases with no gene match: 6.

This clonotype was observed at least ten times. CDR3 DNA: TGTGCCAGCAGCGTAGGGACGGCTTCCTACGAGCAGTACTTC. Protein: CASSVGTASYEQYF. The chain is built from TRBV9 and TRBJ2-7, with no clear D. This CDR3 region has 14 residues. CDR1 and CDR2 from the germline V gene are SGDLS and YYNGEE. Trimming pared 0 bases from V and 1 base from J, leaving 8 bases between.

The chain has TRBV13 and TRBJ2-7; TRBD1 aligns across 8 bases. The CDR3 extends over 15 amino acids. V was pared by 7 bases and J by 2 bases, with 10 bases of the junction left unmatched. CDR1 and CDR2 from the germline V gene are PRHDT and FYEKMQ (reference sequence). The CDR3 DNA reads TGTGCCAGCACACCACGGACAGGGCTGACCTACGAGCAGTACTTC. This gives the protein CASTPRTGLTYEQYF.

The J gene is TRBJ1-1, the V gene TRBV29-1; no clear D. V shed 7 bases and J shed 0 bases, with 9 bases lying between them. Per the germline V gene, CDR1 is SQVTM and CDR2 is ANQGSEA. The CDR3 loop spans 12 amino acids. The CDR3 DNA follows: TGCAGCGCGGGATACATGAACACTGAAGCTTTCTTT. It is translated as CSAGYMNTEAFF.

Ten or more counts support this clonotype. V usage is TRBV5-1 and J usage is TRBJ1-1; 7 nucleotides align to TRBD1. This CDR3 is 16 amino acids long. Trimming at V came to 0 bases and at J to 1 base, leaving 6 bases not matched to a gene. CDR1 is SGHRS and CDR2 is YFSETQ in the germline V gene. The CDR3 loop is CASSLGTGGGNTEAFF. The DNA for the CDR3 is TGCGCCAGCAGCTTGGGGACAGGCGGGGGGAACACTGAAGCTTTCTTT.

This clonotype occurred many times. The chain recombines TRBV7-2 with TRBJ2-3; weak D call: TRBD2 (5 bases). The V and J ends lost 3 bases and 6 bases respectively, with 10 bases between them. CDR3 length equals 13 residues. CDR1 SGHTA and CDR2 FQGNSA come from the germline V gene. The CDR3 DNA reads TGTGCCAGCAGCTTCTCGCAGCGGGATACGCAGTATTTT. This encodes CASSFSQRDTQYF.